This T cell receptor (beta chain) is drawn from a study of OX40 agonist ivuxolimab in advanced cancers. Across the whole study: Patients receiving dose escalation had hepatocellular carcinoma, melanoma, renal cell or head and neck cancer. Aged roughly 23 to 90 with a mean of approximately 57 years, they were about 78% male. Eligibility admitted prior anti-PD-1, anti-PD-L1 or anti-CTLA-4 therapy; 35% to 40% had some. Findings of the study overall: Low normalized T-cell clonal expansion was additionally recorded for some nonresponders.

Per the germline V gene, CDR1 is WNHNN and CDR2 is SYGVQD (reference sequence). This CDR3 is 13 amino acids long. Trimming shortened V by 8 bases and J by 9 bases, and 17 bases separated the two germline ends. With regard to this clone: Its antigen is unknown.

Profiled with immunoSEQ multiplex PCR; TCRdb holds only in-frame clones, not every one. The sample contains 25,000 to 30,000 clones, 70% to 90% of which appear only once. V usage is TRBV10-1 and J usage is TRBJ2-1; TRBD2 is a possible D gene (5 bases). The starting material was CD4+ or CD8+ T cells sorted from blood, obtained in a trial of the OX40 agonist ivuxolimab. The receptor comes from an adult with an advanced solid tumor such as melanoma, head and neck, liver or kidney cancer. Here the CDR3 reads CASEEASGSEQFF. In nucleotides, the CDR3 is TGCGCCAGCGAGGAGGCGTCGGGGAGTGAGCAGTTCTTC.